One and the same sample provided the 14 T cell receptor beta chains below, sequenced in a study of blood T cells in healthy people across ages. A second about 7 to 11 cycle PCR used barcoded and J-beta primers. Using its own MiXCR run on the 5' RACE reads, TCRdb lists one record per CDR3 protein. The repertoire holds some 1 million distinct CDR3 sequences, with less than 50% as singletons. The sequenced sample was blood. The receptors were gathered from a woman in her sixties or seventies in good health.

The V and J genes are TRBV7-2 and TRBJ2-5; 9 nucleotides line up with TRBD2. The CDR3 is 14 residues long. Germline V gene lookup returns CDR1 SGHTA and CDR2 FQGNSA. J gave up 9 bases and V 4 bases, and 9 bases lay outside the gene matches. The CDR3 DNA reads as TGTGCCAGCAGCTCAGGGCAGCGGGAGGTCGCCCAGTACTTC. Its translation is CASSSGQREVAQYF. The complete variable domain, with remaining parts taken from reference TRBV7-2 and TRBJ2-5, reads GAGVSQSPSNKVTEKGKDVELRCDPISGHTALYWYRQSLGQGLEFLIYFQGNSAPDKSGLPSDRFSAERTGGSVSTLTIQRTQQEDSAVYLCASSSGQREVAQYFGPGTRLLVL.

This chain links TRBV20-1 with TRBJ1-4, with a possible D match to TRBD1 (5 bases). The CDR3 length is 14 residues. Germline values: CDR1 DFQATT, CDR2 SNEGSKA (reference sequence). V dropped 3 bases and J dropped 7 bases, with 15 bases sitting between them. CDR3: CSASQKGLGEKLFF. CDR3 bases: TGCAGTGCTAGTCAGAAGGGGTTGGGTGAAAAACTGTTTTTT.

The rearrangement joins TRBV24-1 to TRBJ2-7; 11 positions match TRBD1. The CDR3 extends over 14 amino acids. The germline V gene has CDR1 KGHDR and CDR2 SFDVKD. V shed 7 bases and J 5 bases; nucleotides not matched to a gene: 6. CDR3 in amino acids: CATSARDRGNEQYF. The CDR3 nucleotides are TGTGCCACCAGCGCCCGGGACAGGGGGAACGAGCAGTACTTC.

This clonotype was counted a few times. This chain connects TRBV29-1 to TRBJ2-1; tentatively, D is TRBD2 (6 bases). The DNA end is more similar to TRBJ2-7, so the J call may be wrong. Per the germline V gene, CDR1 is SQVTM and CDR2 is ANQGSEA. This CDR3 is 13 amino acids long. The CDR3 reads CSVDGSSYNEQYF. The CDR3 DNA reads TGCAGCGTTGACGGGAGCTCCTACAATGAGCAGTACTTC.

This clonotype was counted a few times. This chain joins TRBV6-1 and TRBJ1-5, with 11 bases lining up with TRBD1. J gave up 4 bases and V 6 bases, and 14 bases lay outside the gene matches. This CDR3 comprises 18 residues. In germline, CDR1 is MNHNS, CDR2 SASEGT. In nucleotides, the CDR3 is TGTGCCAGCAGGCCCCCCCGGGACAGGGGGTACGTGAATCAGCCCCAGCATTTT. This sequence encodes CASRPPRDRGYVNQPQHF.

Only one count was recorded for this clonotype. The chain carries TRBV3-1 and TRBJ1-3; D remains unclear. Looked up from germline, CDR1 is LGHDT and CDR2 is YNNKEL (reference sequence). The CDR3 is 15 amino acids. Trimming pared 1 base from V and 4 bases from J, leaving 11 bases between. This chain's CDR3 is CASSQGQSQGNTIYF. The DNA of the CDR3 is TGTGCCAGCAGCCAAGGGCAAAGTCAAGGAAACACCATATATTTT. The full variable domain, rest sourced from reference TRBV3-1 and TRBJ1-3, is DTAVSQTPKYLVTQMGNDKSIKCEQNLGHDTMYWYKQDSKKFLKIMFSYNNKELIINETVPNRFSPKSPDKAHLNLHINSLELGDSAVYFCASSQGQSQGNTIYFGEGSWLTVV.

The chain joins TRBV7-2 to TRBJ2-1; TRBD2 aligns across 8 bases. CDR3 length equals 14 residues. The V gene end was trimmed by 5 bases and the J gene end by 8 bases; junction bases not matched to a gene: 8. Germline CDR1 is SGHTA and CDR2 is FQGNSA. This CDR3 is CASSPVGLGDEQFF. The CDR3 bases are TGTGCCAGCAGCCCTGTGGGACTAGGGGATGAGCAGTTCTTC.

V is TRBV4-1 and J is TRBJ1-2; D not resolved. The germline V gene has CDR1 MGHRA and CDR2 YSYEKL. V lost 0 bases and J lost 5, with 7 bases in between. The CDR3 is 13 residues long. Here the CDR3 reads CASSQDLGYGYTF. CDR3 bases: TGCGCCAGCAGCCAAGATCTGGGTTATGGCTACACCTTC.

In this sample, this clonotype turned up a few times. J is TRBJ2-7 and V is TRBV7-9; 8 bases agree with TRBD1. The assigned J gene may be wrong: the sequence end matches TRBJ2-5 better. Germline V gives CDR1 SEHNR, CDR2 FQNEAQ (reference sequence). The CDR3 length is 14 residues. Here the CDR3 DNA reads TGTGCCAGCAGCCAGGGGGCACTGCTCGAGACCCAGTACTTC. Its protein is CASSQGALLETQYF.

This clonotype was observed a handful of times. One end of the junction varies from germline; a read error may be responsible. This chain's CDR3 is CASSSPWWGYDYTF. The DNA for the CDR3 is TGTGCCAGCAGCTCCCCATGGTGGGGCTATGACTACACCTTC. The genes are TRBV5-6 and TRBJ1-2, with TRBD1 as a possible D gene (5 bases). The CDR3 extends over 14 amino acids. CDR1 and CDR2 from the germline V gene are SGHDT and YYEEEE.

This clonotype was picked up one time. The CDR3 spells CASSSTGAEQRTGELFF. The CDR3 DNA is TGTGCCAGCAGTTCGACAGGGGCTGAACAAAGGACCGGGGAGCTGTTTTTT. The chain has TRBV7-9 and TRBJ2-2; 8 positions agree with TRBD1. CDR1 and CDR2 (germline): SEHNR, FQNEAQ (reference sequence). Trimming took 6 bases from V and 5 from J; bases not matched to a gene: 14. The length of the CDR3 is 17 residues.

Details on this clonotype: A much larger clone differs from this one at a single base, so this may be a read error. The V gene is TRBV6-1, the J gene TRBJ2-1; TRBD2 is a possible D gene (5 bases). This CDR3 is built from 18 residues. Germline V gene sequence: CDR1 MNHNS, CDR2 SASEGT. CDR3 loop: CASSELPAGGSSYNGQFF. CDR3 coding DNA: TGTGCCAGCAGTGAACTACCTGCTGGAGGCAGCTCCTACAATGGGCAGTTCTTC.

The gene calls are TRBV11-2 and TRBJ2-1, with 12 bases that match TRBD2. In germline, CDR1 is SGHAT, CDR2 FQNNGV. Unmatched junction bases numbered 8, after V lost 5 bases and J lost 6 bases. The CDR3 has 16 residues. Here the CDR3 DNA reads TGTGCCAGCAGCGGGTATCTAGCGGGAGGGAGCAATGAGCAGTTCTTC. Residues: CASSGYLAGGSNEQFF.

The chain is built from TRBV5-1 and TRBJ2-5; TRBD2 matches 12 bases. CDR1 is SGHRS, CDR2 YFSETQ, per germline. The CDR3 consists of 17 residues. Unmatched junction bases numbered 10, after V lost 3 bases and J lost 4 bases. In nucleotides, the CDR3 is TGCGCCAGCAGCTCCCAGACTAGCGGGAGATTTGGAGAGACCCAGTACTTC. The encoded protein is CASSSQTSGRFGETQYF.